The 5 T cell receptor beta chains presented below share a single source sample, sequenced in a study of shared clonotypes between healthy human individuals. This table comes from immunoSEQ multiplex PCR, and its TCRdb copy is limited to in-frame clones, with some not included. The data hold hundreds of thousands of clones, with roughly 80% observed a single time. Sequenced: memory CD4+ T cells sorted from blood. Documented subset: CD45RA-negative fraction. All receptors derive from a man aged 25 to 45 in good health.

The CDR3 protein is CASSLSGRVFRMNTEAFF. CDR3 bases: TGTGCCAGCAGTTTATCGGGTCGGGTATTCCGCATGAACACTGAAGCTTTCTTT. This sequence joins TRBV27 and TRBJ1-1; D is unclear. The germline CDR1 and CDR2 sequences are MNHEY and SMNVEV (reference sequence). Trimming removed 0 bases at V and 0 bases at J, with 17 bases between. The CDR3 has 18 residues.

The V and J genes are TRBV19 and TRBJ2-1, with no clear D. V lost 3 bases, J lost 3 bases, and 12 bases lay in between. This CDR3 has 15 residues. Per the germline V gene, CDR1 is LNHDA and CDR2 is SQIVND (reference sequence). The CDR3 spells CASSILSRSYNEQFF. CDR3 nucleotide sequence: TGTGCCAGTAGTATTCTTAGTCGCAGCTACAATGAGCAGTTCTTC.

The chain recombines TRBV13 with TRBJ2-2; 8 positions agree with TRBD2. V gave up 0 bases and J gave up 1 base; unmatched junction bases: 1. The CDR3 is 16 amino acids. Germline V gene lookup returns CDR1 PRHDT and CDR2 FYEKMQ (reference sequence). The CDR3 bases are TGTGCCAGCAGCTTAGGACTAGCGGTGAACACCGGGGAGCTGTTTTTT. This gives the protein CASSLGLAVNTGELFF.

This clone was picked up one time. This chain connects TRBV27 to TRBJ2-7; 14 bases map to TRBD2. The CDR3 covers 18 residues. After removal of 8 bases from V and 2 bases from J, the junction contained 14 bases not matched to a gene. From germline, CDR1 is MNHEY and CDR2 SMNVEV (reference sequence). CDR3 sequence: CASGTWAGLAGGPYEQYF. As DNA, the CDR3 is TGTGCCAGCGGGACCTGGGCAGGACTAGCGGGAGGTCCCTACGAGCAGTACTTC.

The V call is TRBV4-3, the J call TRBJ2-7; D perhaps matches TRBD1 (6 bases). The CDR3 length is 15 residues. V lost 4 bases, J lost 3 bases, and 16 bases lay in between. Germline lookup yields CDR1 LGHNA and CDR2 YSLEER. The CDR3 region is CASSPPSGQNYEQYF. The CDR3 nucleotides are TGCGCCAGCAGCCCACCTTCCGGACAGAACTACGAGCAGTACTTC.